This is a list of T cell receptor beta chains from one sample in a study of T cell repertoires in cytomegalovirus infection. These receptors have no known antigen. Using its own MiXCR run on the reads, TCRdb lists one record per CDR3 protein. The sample lists about a million distinct CDR3 sequences, less than 40% seen once, with roughly an eighth in the top ten. Sequenced here: cultured CD8+ T cells from PBMCs, sampled from culture after CMV antigen stimulation. The receptors were gathered from a human donor in good health (CMV status not recorded). Some clones in this sample may be carry-over from other donors' samples. The CDR3 runs from the conserved cysteine through the conserved F or W. The D gene is left open where the match is weak. A clone size is listed for some rows: how often the clone was seen (once, few, many), or a class if it is expanded.

>-|TRBV4-2|TRBJ2-1|-
CASSQAGPYYNEQFF
TGTGCCAGCAGCCAAGCAGGCCCCTACTACAATGAGCAGTTCTTC
>-|TRBV19|TRBJ2-1|TRBD2
CASTEAGGPIYEQFF
TGTGCCAGTACCGAAGCGGGGGGGCCGATATACGAGCAGTTCTTC
>many|TRBV6-2/TRBV6-3|TRBJ2-5|TRBD2
CASSRTSGGRETQYF
TGTGCCAGCAGCCGGACTAGCGGGGGGCGAGAGACCCAGTACTTC
>few|TRBV27|TRBJ1-5|TRBD1
CASSPRGSQPQHF
TGTGCCAGCAGTCCCAGGGGGTCTCAGCCCCAGCATTTT
>few|TRBV27|TRBJ2-2|-
CASSYKGLTGELFF
TGTGCCAGCAGTTATAAAGGGTTAACCGGGGAGCTGTTTTTT
>-|TRBV14|TRBJ2-7|-
CASSQYFGPGSSYEQYF
TGTGCCAGCAGCCAATACTTCGGACCAGGGAGCTCCTACGAGCAGTACTTC
>few|TRBV19|TRBJ1-1|-
CASSVRWGKSNTEAFF
TGTGCCAGTAGTGTACGGTGGGGTAAATCGAACACTGAAGCTTTCTTT
>few|TRBV6-5|TRBJ2-3|-
CASSYSRAVEGDTQYF
TGTGCCAGCAGTTACTCGAGGGCCGTAGAGGGGGATACGCAGTATTTT
>-|TRBV5-6|TRBJ2-7|TRBD2
CASSLGTSGGNEQYF
TGTGCCAGCAGCTTGGGGACTAGCGGGGGTAACGAGCAGTACTTC
>-|TRBV2|TRBJ2-1|TRBD2
CASSAPGLAEHYNEQFF
TGTGCCAGCAGTGCCCCGGGACTAGCTGAACATTACAATGAGCAGTTCTTC
>-|TRBV19|TRBJ1-1|-
CASTTEVWTEAFF
TGTGCCAGTACTACTGAGGTATGGACTGAAGCTTTCTTT
>few|TRBV7-6|TRBJ2-3|-
CASSLPSKRDTQYF
TGTGCCAGCAGCTTACCCAGCAAGAGGGATACGCAGTATTTT
>-|TRBV12-3/TRBV12-4|TRBJ1-2|-
CASTGYYGYTF
TGTGCCAGCACGGGTTACTATGGCTACACCTTC
>few|TRBV3-1|TRBJ2-5|TRBD2
CASSQEGLAGRETQYF
TGTGCCAGCAGCCAGGAGGGACTAGCGGGAAGGGAGACCCAGTACTTC
>few|TRBV27|TRBJ2-5|-
CASSLQGSAETQYF
TGTGCCAGCAGTTTACAGGGGTCGGCGGAGACCCAGTACTTC
>-|TRBV14|TRBJ2-7|TRBD2
CASSRASGGFSYEQYF
TGTGCCAGCAGCCGGGCTAGCGGGGGTTTCTCCTACGAGCAGTACTTC
>-|TRBV5-6|TRBJ1-1|TRBD1
CASSLGPPWSTGANTEAFF
TGTGCCAGCAGCTTGGGACCCCCTTGGTCGACAGGGGCGAACACTGAAGCTTTCTTT
>few|TRBV28|TRBJ1-1|-
CASSFSRGNTEAFF
TGTGCCAGCAGTTTTTCCCGGGGGAACACTGAAGCTTTCTTT
>-|TRBV10-2|TRBJ1-1|-
CASSDNFRVRDTEAFF
TGCGCCAGCAGTGATAATTTCAGGGTTCGGGACACTGAAGCTTTCTTT